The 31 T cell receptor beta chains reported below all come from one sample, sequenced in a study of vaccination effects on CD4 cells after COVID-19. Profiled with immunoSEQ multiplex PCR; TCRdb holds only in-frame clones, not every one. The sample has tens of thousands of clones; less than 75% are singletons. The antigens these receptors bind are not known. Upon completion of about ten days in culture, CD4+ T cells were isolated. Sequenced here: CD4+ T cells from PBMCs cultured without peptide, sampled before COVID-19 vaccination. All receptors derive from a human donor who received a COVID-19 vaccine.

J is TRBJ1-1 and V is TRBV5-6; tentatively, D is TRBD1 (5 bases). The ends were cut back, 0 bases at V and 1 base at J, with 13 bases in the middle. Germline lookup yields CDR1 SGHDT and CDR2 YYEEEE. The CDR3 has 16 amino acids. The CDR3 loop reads CASSLAPGQGNTEAFF. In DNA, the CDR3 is TGTGCCAGCAGCTTGGCCCCAGGGCAGGGGAACACTGAAGCTTTCTTT.

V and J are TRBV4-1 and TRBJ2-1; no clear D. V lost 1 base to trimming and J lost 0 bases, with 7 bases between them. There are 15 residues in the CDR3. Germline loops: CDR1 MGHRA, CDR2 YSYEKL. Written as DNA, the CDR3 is TGCGCCAGCAGCCAAGTTATTAGCTCCTACAATGAGCAGTTCTTC. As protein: CASSQVISSYNEQFF.

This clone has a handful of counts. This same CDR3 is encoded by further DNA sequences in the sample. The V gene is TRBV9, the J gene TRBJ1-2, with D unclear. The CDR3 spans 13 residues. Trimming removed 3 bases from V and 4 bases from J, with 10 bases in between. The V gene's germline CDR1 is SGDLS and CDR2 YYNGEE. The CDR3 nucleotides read TGTGCCAGCAGCGCCCGGACGGGCTATGGCTACACCTTC. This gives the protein CASSARTGYGYTF.

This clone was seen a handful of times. The CDR3 reads CASSLQGQFRGNTIYF. CDR3 sequence (DNA): TGTGCCAGCAGCCTACAAGGACAGTTTCGGGGAAACACCATATATTTT. The J gene is TRBJ1-3, the V gene TRBV5-5, with D possibly matching TRBD1 (6 bases). Germline loops: CDR1 SGHKS, CDR2 YYEKEE (reference sequence). Trimming removed 4 bases from V and 4 bases from J, with 18 bases in between. This CDR3 comprises 16 residues.

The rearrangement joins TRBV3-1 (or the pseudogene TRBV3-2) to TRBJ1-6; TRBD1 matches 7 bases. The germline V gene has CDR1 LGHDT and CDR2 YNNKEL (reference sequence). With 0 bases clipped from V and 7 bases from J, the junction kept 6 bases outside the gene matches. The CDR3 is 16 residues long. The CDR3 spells CASSQEVAQGNSPLHF. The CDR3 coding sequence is TGTGCCAGCAGCCAAGAAGTCGCACAGGGGAATTCACCCCTCCACTTT.

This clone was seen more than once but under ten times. This CDR3 is CASSLVLAGGNEQFF. As DNA, the CDR3 is TGTGCCAGCAGTTTAGTACTAGCGGGAGGGAATGAGCAGTTCTTC. The V and J genes are TRBV28 and TRBJ2-1; 13 nucleotides agree with TRBD2. CDR1 is MDHEN and CDR2 is SYDVKM in the germline V gene. V lost 2 bases to trimming and J lost 7 bases; unmatched junction nucleotides: 2. This CDR3 has 15 amino acids.

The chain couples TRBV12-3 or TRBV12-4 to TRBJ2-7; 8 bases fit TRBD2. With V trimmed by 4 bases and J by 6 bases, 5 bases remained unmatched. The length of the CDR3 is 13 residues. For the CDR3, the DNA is TGTGCCAGCAGTTATCGGGGGGGCGGCGAGCAGTACTTC. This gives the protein CASSYRGGGEQYF.

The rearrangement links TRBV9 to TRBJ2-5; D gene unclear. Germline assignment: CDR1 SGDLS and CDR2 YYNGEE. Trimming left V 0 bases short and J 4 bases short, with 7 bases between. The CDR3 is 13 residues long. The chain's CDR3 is CASSVGQAETQYF. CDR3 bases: TGTGCCAGCAGCGTAGGGCAGGCAGAGACCCAGTACTTC.

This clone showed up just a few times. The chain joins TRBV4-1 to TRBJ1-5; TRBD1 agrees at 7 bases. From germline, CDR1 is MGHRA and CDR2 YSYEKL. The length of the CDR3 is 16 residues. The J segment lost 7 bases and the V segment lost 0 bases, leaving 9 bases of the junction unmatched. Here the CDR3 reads CASSQDPTGLRQPQHF. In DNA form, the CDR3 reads TGCGCCAGCAGCCAAGATCCGACAGGGCTAAGACAGCCCCAGCATTTT.

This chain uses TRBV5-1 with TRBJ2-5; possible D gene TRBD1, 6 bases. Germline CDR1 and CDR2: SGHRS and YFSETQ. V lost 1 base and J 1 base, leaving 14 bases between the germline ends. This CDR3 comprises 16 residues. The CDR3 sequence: CASSLLSIGGQETQYF. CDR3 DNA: TGCGCCAGCAGCTTGCTTAGTATAGGGGGCCAAGAGACCCAGTACTTC.

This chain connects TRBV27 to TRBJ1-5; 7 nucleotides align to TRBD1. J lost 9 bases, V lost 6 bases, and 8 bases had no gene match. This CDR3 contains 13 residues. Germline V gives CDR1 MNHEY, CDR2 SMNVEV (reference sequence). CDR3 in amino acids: CASSQQGRAPQHF. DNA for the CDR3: TGTGCCAGCAGCCAACAGGGGCGGGCGCCCCAGCATTTT.

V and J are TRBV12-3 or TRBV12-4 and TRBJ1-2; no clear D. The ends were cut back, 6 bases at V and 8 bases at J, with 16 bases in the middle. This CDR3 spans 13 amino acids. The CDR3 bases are TGTGCCAGCAGCCAACGGTCTCTGGGAGGCTACACCTTC. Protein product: CASSQRSLGGYTF.

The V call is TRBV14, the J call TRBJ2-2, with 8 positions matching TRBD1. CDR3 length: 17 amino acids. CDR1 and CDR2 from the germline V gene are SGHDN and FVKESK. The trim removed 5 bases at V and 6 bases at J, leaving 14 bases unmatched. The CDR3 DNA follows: TGTGCCAGCAGCTATGTCGCGGCAGGGGGCTTCCCCGGGGAGCTGTTTTTT. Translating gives CASSYVAAGGFPGELFF.

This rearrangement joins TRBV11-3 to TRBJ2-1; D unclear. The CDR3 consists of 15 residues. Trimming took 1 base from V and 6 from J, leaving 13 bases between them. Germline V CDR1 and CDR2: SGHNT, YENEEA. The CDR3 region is CASSLGGVPANEQFF. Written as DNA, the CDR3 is TGTGCCAGCAGCTTAGGTGGGGTCCCAGCCAATGAGCAGTTCTTC.

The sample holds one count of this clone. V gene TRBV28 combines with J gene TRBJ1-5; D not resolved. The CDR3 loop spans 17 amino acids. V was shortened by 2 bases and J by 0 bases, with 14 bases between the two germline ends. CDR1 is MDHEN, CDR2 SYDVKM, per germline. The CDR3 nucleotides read TGTGCCAGCAGTTTAGGGTATTTGGGATATAGCAATCAGCCCCAGCATTTT. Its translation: CASSLGYLGYSNQPQHF.

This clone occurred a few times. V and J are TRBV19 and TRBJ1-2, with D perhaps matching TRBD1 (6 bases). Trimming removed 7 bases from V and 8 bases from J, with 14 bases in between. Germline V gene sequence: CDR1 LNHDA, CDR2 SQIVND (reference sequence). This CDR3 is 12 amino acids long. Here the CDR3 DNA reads TGTGCCAGTACCTACAGGGAAGGCGGCTACACCTTC. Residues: CASTYREGGYTF.

The CDR3 loop is CASSFLDSPLHF. CDR3 DNA: TGTGCCAGCAGTTTCCTCGACTCACCCCTCCACTTT. The chain carries TRBV27 and TRBJ1-6; D ambiguous. This CDR3 has 12 residues. Germline CDR1 and CDR2: MNHEY and SMNVEV (reference sequence). The germline V and J ends were trimmed by 3 bases and 10 bases, with 7 bases remaining between them.

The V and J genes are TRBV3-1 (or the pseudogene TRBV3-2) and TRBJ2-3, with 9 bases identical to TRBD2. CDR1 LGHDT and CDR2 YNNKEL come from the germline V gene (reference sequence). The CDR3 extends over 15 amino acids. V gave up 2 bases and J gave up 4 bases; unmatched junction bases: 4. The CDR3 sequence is CASSQMAGGPDTQYF. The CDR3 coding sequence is TGTGCCAGCAGCCAAATGGCGGGAGGGCCAGATACGCAGTATTTT.

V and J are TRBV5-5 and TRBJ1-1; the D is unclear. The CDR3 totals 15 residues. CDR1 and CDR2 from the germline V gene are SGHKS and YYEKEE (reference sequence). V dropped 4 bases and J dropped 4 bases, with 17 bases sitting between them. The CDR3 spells CASSPWQSAGTEAFF. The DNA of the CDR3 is TGTGCCAGCAGCCCCTGGCAATCCGCGGGCACTGAAGCTTTCTTT.

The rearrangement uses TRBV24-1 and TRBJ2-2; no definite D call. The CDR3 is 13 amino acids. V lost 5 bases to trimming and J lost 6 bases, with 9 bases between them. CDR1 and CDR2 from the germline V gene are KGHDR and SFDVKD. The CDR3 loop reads CATSGVVAGELFF. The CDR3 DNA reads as TGTGCCACCAGTGGTGTCGTGGCCGGGGAGCTGTTTTTT.

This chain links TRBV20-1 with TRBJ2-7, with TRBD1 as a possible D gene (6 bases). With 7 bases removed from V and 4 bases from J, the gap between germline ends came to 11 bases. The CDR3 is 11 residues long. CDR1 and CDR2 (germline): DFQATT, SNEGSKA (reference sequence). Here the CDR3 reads CSVGRGYEQYF. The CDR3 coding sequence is TGCAGTGTGGGCAGGGGTTACGAGCAGTACTTC.

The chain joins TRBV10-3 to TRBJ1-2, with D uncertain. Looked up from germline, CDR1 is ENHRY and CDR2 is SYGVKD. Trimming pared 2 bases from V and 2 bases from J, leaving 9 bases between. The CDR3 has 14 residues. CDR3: CAISEGPSNYGYTF. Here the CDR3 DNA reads TGTGCCATCAGTGAGGGGCCGTCAAACTATGGCTACACCTTC.

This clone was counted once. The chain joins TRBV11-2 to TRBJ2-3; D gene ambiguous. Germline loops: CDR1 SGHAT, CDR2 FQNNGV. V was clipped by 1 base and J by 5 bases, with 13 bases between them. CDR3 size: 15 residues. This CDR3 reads CASSLARRKGDTQYF. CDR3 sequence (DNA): TGTGCCAGCAGCTTAGCCAGGCGTAAAGGAGATACGCAGTATTTT.

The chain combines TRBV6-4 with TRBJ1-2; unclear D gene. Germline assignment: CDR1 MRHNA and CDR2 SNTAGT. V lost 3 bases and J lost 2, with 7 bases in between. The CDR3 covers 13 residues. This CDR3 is CASSETGNYGYTF. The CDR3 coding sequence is TGTGCCAGCAGTGAGACGGGGAACTATGGCTACACCTTC.

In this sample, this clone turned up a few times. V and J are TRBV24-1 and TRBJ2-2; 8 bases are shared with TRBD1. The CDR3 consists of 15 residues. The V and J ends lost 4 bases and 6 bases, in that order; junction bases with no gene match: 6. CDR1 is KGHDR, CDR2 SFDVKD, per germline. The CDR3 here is CATSDPRGLAGELFF. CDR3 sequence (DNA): TGTGCCACCAGTGACCCCAGGGGGCTCGCCGGGGAGCTGTTTTTT.

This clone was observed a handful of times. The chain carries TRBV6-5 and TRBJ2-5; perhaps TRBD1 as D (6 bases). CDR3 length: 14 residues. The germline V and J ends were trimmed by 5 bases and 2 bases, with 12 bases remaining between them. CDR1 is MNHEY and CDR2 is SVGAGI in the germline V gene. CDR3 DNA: TGTGCCAGCAGTACGTGGGGGCCGCAAGAGACCCAGTACTTC. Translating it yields CASSTWGPQETQYF.

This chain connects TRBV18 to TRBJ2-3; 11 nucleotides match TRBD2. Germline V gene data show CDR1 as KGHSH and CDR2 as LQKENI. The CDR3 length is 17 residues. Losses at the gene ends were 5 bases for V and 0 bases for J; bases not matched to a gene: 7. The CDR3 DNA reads TGTGCCAGCTCATATCCGACTAGCGGGAAAAGCACAGATACGCAGTATTTT. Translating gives CASSYPTSGKSTDTQYF. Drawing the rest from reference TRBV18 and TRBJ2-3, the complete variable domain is NAGVMQNPRHLVRRRGQEARLRCSPMKGHSHVYWYRQLPEEGLKFMVYLQKENIIDESGMPKERFSAEFPKEGPSILRIQQVVRGDSAAYFCASSYPTSGKSTDTQYFGPGTRLTVL.

CDR3 region: CASRSEAGSSYNEQFF. CDR3 sequence (DNA): TGTGCCAGCAGATCCGAAGCGGGCAGCTCCTACAATGAGCAGTTCTTC. The genes are TRBV5-5 and TRBJ2-1; tentatively, D is TRBD2 (6 bases). The ends were cut back, 5 bases at V and 0 bases at J, with 15 bases in the middle. The CDR3 is 16 amino acids. From germline, CDR1 is SGHKS and CDR2 YYEKEE (reference sequence).

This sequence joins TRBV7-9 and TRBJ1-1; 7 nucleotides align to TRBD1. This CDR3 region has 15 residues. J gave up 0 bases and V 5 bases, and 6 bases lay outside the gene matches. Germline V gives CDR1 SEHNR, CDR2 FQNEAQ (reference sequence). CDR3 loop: CASSPLTGMNTEAFF. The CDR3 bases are TGTGCCAGCAGCCCGCTGACAGGGATGAACACTGAAGCTTTCTTT.

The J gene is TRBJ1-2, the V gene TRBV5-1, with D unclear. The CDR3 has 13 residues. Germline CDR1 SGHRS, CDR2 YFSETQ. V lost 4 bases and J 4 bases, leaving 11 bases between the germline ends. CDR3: CASSPARGYGYTF. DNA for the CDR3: TGCGCCAGCAGCCCAGCTCGTGGCTATGGCTACACCTTC.

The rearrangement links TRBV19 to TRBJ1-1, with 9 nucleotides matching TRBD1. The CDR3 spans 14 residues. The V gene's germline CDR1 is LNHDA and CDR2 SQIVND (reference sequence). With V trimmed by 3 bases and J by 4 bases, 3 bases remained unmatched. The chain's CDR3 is CASSIWDRATEAFF. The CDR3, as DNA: TGTGCCAGTAGTATCTGGGACAGGGCCACTGAAGCTTTCTTT.